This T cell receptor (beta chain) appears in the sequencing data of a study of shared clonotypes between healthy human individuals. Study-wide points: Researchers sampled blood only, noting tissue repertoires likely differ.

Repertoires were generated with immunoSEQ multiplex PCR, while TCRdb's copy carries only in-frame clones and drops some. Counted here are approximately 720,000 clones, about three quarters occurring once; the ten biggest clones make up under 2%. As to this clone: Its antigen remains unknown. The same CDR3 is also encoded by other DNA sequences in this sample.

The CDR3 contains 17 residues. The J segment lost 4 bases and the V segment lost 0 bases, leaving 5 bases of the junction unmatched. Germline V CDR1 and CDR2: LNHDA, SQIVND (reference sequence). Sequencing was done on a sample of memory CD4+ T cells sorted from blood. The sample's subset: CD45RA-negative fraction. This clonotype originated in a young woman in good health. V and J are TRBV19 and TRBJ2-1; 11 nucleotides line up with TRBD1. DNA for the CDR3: TGTGCCAGTAGTATAGATTCCGGGACAGGGGGTTACAATGAGCAGTTCTTC. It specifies CASSIDSGTGGYNEQFF.